Listed below are T cell receptor beta chains from one sample, sequenced in a study of CD8 T cells in ankylosing spondylitis. TCRdb recomputed calls from the 5' RACE reads with MiXCR, one row per CDR3 protein. The data hold approximately 180,000 distinct CDR3 sequences, with 15% to 20% observed a single time. The sample consisted of blood, either unsorted or a sorted T cell fraction (not recorded which). The receptors stem from a male donor between 10 and 30 years old with ankylosing spondylitis or in good health (not recorded which). CDR3s include the opening cysteine and the closing phenylalanine or tryptophan. D genes are given only for firm matches. Only part of the rows carry a size: once, few, many, or a class if the clone is expanded.

size,D,J,V,DNA,CDR3
-,-,TRBJ2-1,TRBV29-1,TGCAGCGTTTTTACTGCTGAGCAGTTCTTC,CSVFTAEQFF
many,TRBD2,TRBJ2-3,TRBV14,TGTGCCAGCAGGCGACTAGCGGAAAACACAGATACGCAGTATTTT,CASRRLAENTDTQYF
many,-,TRBJ1-1,TRBV3-1,TGTGCCAGCAGCCAAGATCCTGGGTTGAAAGAAGCTTTCTTT,CASSQDPGLKEAFF
many,-,TRBJ2-1,TRBV29-1,TGCAGCGTTGAAGTGAGGACCCCCCGGGACAATGAGCAGTTCTTC,CSVEVRTPRDNEQFF
-,TRBD2,TRBJ2-2,TRBV11-2,TGTGCCAGCAGCACAGGACTAGCGGGAGCTATCACCGGGGAGCTGTTTTTT,CASSTGLAGAITGELFF
many,-,TRBJ2-1,TRBV15,TGTGCCACCAGCAGAGATGGGGCCCCGGTGGCGTCCAATGAGCAGTTCTTC,CATSRDGAPVASNEQFF
many,-,TRBJ2-7,TRBV28,TGTGCCAGCTGTGGAGGTGGGCCTATCTACGAGCAGTACTTC,CASCGGGPIYEQYF
few,TRBD1,TRBJ1-4,TRBV13,TGTGCCAGCACACCAGGGGGCGAGGAAAAACTGTTTTTT,CASTPGGEEKLFF
many,-,TRBJ2-6,TRBV27,TGTGCCAGCAGTTTGCAGGGCGCTGGGGCCAACGTCCTGACTTTC,CASSLQGAGANVLTF
many,TRBD2,TRBJ2-2,TRBV24-1,TGTGCCACCAGTGATTTACCTAGCGGAGGGCTGTTTTTT,CATSDLPSGGLFF
many,TRBD2,TRBJ2-5,TRBV7-9,TGTGCCAGCAGCTTCTTTACTAGCGCAGGGGAGACCCAGTACTTC,CASSFFTSAGETQYF
-,-,TRBJ2-1,TRBV5-4,TGTGCCAGCAGCCCACCTAGCGCCCATGAGCAGTTCTTC,CASSPPSAHEQFF
many,TRBD1,TRBJ1-2,TRBV12-3/TRBV12-4,TGTGCCAGCAGTCAAACAGGGGTACCCTATGGCTACACCTTC,CASSQTGVPYGYTF
many,-,TRBJ1-1,TRBV6-1,TGTGCCAGCAGTTCCGCAGCAGGGTTCGGTGAAGCTTTCTTT,CASSSAAGFGEAFF
-,-,TRBJ2-5,TRBV29-1,TGCAGCGTTGAAGGGGGGGCGGGCGGAGAGACCCAGTACTTC,CSVEGGAGGETQYF
many,TRBD1,TRBJ1-1,TRBV11-2,TGTGCCAGCAGGATTCAGGGGGCCGAAGGAGCTTTCTTT,CASRIQGAEGAFF
-,-,TRBJ2-7,TRBV24-1,TGTGCCACCATGGGCCAGGGGACCTACGAGCAGTACTTC,CATMGQGTYEQYF
-,TRBD2,TRBJ2-1,TRBV7-9,TGTGCCAGCAGCTTTGAGACTAGCGGGAGCTACAATGAGCAGTTCTTC,CASSFETSGSYNEQFF
many,-,TRBJ2-5,TRBV5-1,TGCGCCAGCAGCTTGGGGGGAGGGGGCTTCGGAGAGACCCAGTACTTC,CASSLGGGGFGETQYF
many,-,TRBJ1-1,TRBV18,TGTGCCAGCTCACCAAACGGACGGGGTGAAGCTTTCTTT,CASSPNGRGEAFF
-,-,TRBJ2-7,TRBV7-7,TGTGCCAGCAGGAGCTTTAGGTGCTCCTACGAGCAGTACTTC,CASRSFRCSYEQYF
-,TRBD1,TRBJ2-7,TRBV7-2,TGTGCCAGCAGCTCCCAGGGGGCAGAGCAGTACTTC,CASSSQGAEQYF
-,-,TRBJ2-4,TRBV19,TGTGCCAGTACCATGAGACAGGGAGGGAGGTCAGCCAAAAACATTCAGTACTTC,CASTMRQGGRSAKNIQYF
-,-,TRBJ2-1,TRBV20-1,TGCAGTGCTAGAGATTTCGGGCTTAACTTCTACAATGAGCAGTTCTTC,CSARDFGLNFYNEQFF
many,-,TRBJ2-2,TRBV24-1,TGTGCCACCAGTGACCCGAATACGTGGGAGCTGTTTTTT,CATSDPNTWELFF
many,TRBD1,TRBJ1-1,TRBV3-1,TGTGCCAGCAGCCAGACAGGGATGAACACTGAAGCTTTCTTT,CASSQTGMNTEAFF
many,-,TRBJ2-1,TRBV6-5,TGTGCCAGCAGTTACCTGGTTGACTCAAGGGGCAATGAGCAGTTCTTC,CASSYLVDSRGNEQFF
few,-,TRBJ1-1,TRBV6-5,TGTGCCAGCAGACTCGGGATTCTTGGGAACACTGAAGCTTTCTTT,CASRLGILGNTEAFF
many,TRBD1,TRBJ2-3,TRBV12-3/TRBV12-4,TGTGCCAGCAGTCGTTCTACAGGGGTCGGGACAGATACGCAGTATTTT,CASSRSTGVGTDTQYF
many,TRBD1,TRBJ1-2,TRBV5-1,TGCGCCAGCAGCCCCGGGACAGGGTTTGGCTACACCTTC,CASSPGTGFGYTF
few,TRBD1,TRBJ2-1,TRBV25-1,TGTGCCAGCAGTGGTGGGACAGTCCATGAGCAGTTCTTC,CASSGGTVHEQFF
many,-,TRBJ2-3,TRBV9,TGTGCCAGCAGCGTATTCCCGACAGATACGCAGTATTTT,CASSVFPTDTQYF
many,-,TRBJ2-3,TRBV27,TGTGCCAGCAGTTCACGATCCGGTGGTCATACAGATACGCAGTATTTT,CASSSRSGGHTDTQYF
-,TRBD2,TRBJ2-1,TRBV29-1,TGCAGTTATAAAAGGGCGGGAGTGCCCAATGAGCAGTTCTTC,CSYKRAGVPNEQFF
-,TRBD2,TRBJ2-3,TRBV9,TGTGCCAGCAGCGTATCCAGCGGGAGGGCCGGGGATACGCAGTATTTT,CASSVSSGRAGDTQYF
many,TRBD1,TRBJ2-7,TRBV9,TGTGCCAGCAGCGTCGGGACAGGGAGCGTCGAGCAGTACTTC,CASSVGTGSVEQYF
few,-,TRBJ1-1,TRBV30,TGTGCCTGGAGTGTAGTTGGGGGGAGCACTGAAGCTTTCTTT,CAWSVVGGSTEAFF
many,TRBD1,TRBJ1-1,TRBV12-3/TRBV12-4,TGTGCCAGCAGCCAGGGGGCTGAAGCTTTCTTT,CASSQGAEAFF
many,TRBD2,TRBJ2-3,TRBV25-1,TGTGCCACCGATGGGGGGGGCACAGATACGCAGTATTTT,CATDGGGTDTQYF
many,-,TRBJ1-1,TRBV6-5,TGTGCCAGCAGTTCCCCGGGTCCTGAAGCTTTCTTT,CASSSPGPEAFF
many,-,TRBJ2-1,TRBV5-1,TGCGCCAGCAGCCCGGAGGGCGGAGAGCAGTTCTTC,CASSPEGGEQFF
many,TRBD1,TRBJ2-5,TRBV5-8,TGTGCCAGCAGGCGGGGACAGGGGGCCCACCAAGAGACCCAGTACTTC,CASRRGQGAHQETQYF
many,-,TRBJ2-1,TRBV6-2/TRBV6-3,TGTGCCAGTAGCGGAGTTTCCTACAATGAGCAGTTCTTC,CASSGVSYNEQFF
many,-,TRBJ2-3,TRBV24-1,TGTGCCACCAGTGACCCCAAATACGTAGATACGCAGTATTTT,CATSDPKYVDTQYF
-,-,TRBJ1-1,TRBV14,TGTGCCAGCAGCCAAGATTGGGGGGCCACTGAAGCTTTCTTT,CASSQDWGATEAFF
-,-,TRBJ2-2,TRBV15,TGTGCCACCAGCAGAGATGGGGTTGGGCGGGACGTCACCGGGGAGCTGTTTTTT,CATSRDGVGRDVTGELFF
-,-,TRBJ2-7,TRBV7-8,TGTGCCAGCAGCTTGCACCAATGGGACTTCGGCTACGAGCAGTACTTC,CASSLHQWDFGYEQYF
many,TRBD2,TRBJ2-7,TRBV28,TGTGCCAGCAGCCAGCCCGGAGGACTAGCGGGAGTCCCCTACGAGCAGTACTTC,CASSQPGGLAGVPYEQYF
many,-,TRBJ2-1,TRBV20-1,TGCAGTGCTATTCCAGCGGGGACAAACAATGAGCAGTTCTTC,CSAIPAGTNNEQFF
many,-,TRBJ1-2,TRBV20-1,TGCAGTGCTAGAGATGAAACCCGGGACCCCTATGGCTACACCTTC,CSARDETRDPYGYTF
-,-,TRBJ2-4,TRBV29-1,TGCAGCGTCCGCACAGGGGCCAAAAACATTCAGTACTTC,CSVRTGAKNIQYF
few,TRBD1,TRBJ2-7,TRBV29-1,TGCAGCGTTTCGCCCGGGACAGACTACGAGCAGTACTTC,CSVSPGTDYEQYF
once,TRBD1,TRBJ2-7,TRBV10-3,TGTGCCATCAGTGAGTCTCTCGGGACAGGGTCCAACGAGCAGTACTTC,CAISESLGTGSNEQYF
many,TRBD2,TRBJ2-5,TRBV6-6,TGTGCCAGCAGTTACGGGTTTTTGACTAGCGGTGAAGAGACCCAGTACTTC,CASSYGFLTSGEETQYF